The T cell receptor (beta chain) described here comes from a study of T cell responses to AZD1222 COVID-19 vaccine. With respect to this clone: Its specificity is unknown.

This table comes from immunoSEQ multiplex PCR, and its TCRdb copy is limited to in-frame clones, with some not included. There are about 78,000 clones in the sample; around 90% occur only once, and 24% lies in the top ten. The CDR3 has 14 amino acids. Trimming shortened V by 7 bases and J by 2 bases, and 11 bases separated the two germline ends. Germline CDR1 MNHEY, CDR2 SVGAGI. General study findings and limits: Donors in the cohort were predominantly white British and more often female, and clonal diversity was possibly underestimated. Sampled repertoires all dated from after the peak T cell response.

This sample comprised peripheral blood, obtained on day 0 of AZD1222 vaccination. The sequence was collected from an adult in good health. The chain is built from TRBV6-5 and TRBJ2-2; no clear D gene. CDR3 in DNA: TGTGCCAGCACTTATAGTACAAACACCGGGGAGCTGTTTTTT. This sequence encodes CASTYSTNTGELFF.